The 4 T cell receptor beta chains reported below all come from one sample, sequenced in a study of blood T cell repertoires in COVID-19. Measured with immunoSEQ multiplex PCR; TCRdb has only the in-frame clones, and not every one. The table shows roughly 350,000 clones, with about 90% occurring only once. The source material was peripheral blood. Source of these receptors: a woman between 50 and 59 years old with COVID-19, enrolled during active disease.

CDR3 loop: CASSPTTVSNQPQHF. In DNA form, the CDR3 reads TGTGCCAGCTCACCGACGACAGTTAGCAATCAGCCCCAGCATTTT. The chain is built from TRBV18 and TRBJ1-5, with a weak D call TRBD1 (5 bases). Trimming took off 3 bases at V and 0 bases at J, with 9 bases between the two ends. This CDR3 has 15 amino acids. Germline-derived CDR1 and CDR2 are KGHSH and LQKENI.

The chain has TRBV19 and TRBJ2-1; possibly TRBD1 for D (6 bases). The CDR3 spans 15 residues. V was trimmed by 4 bases and J by 4 bases, leaving 14 bases between them. The germline CDR1 and CDR2 sequences are LNHDA and SQIVND (reference sequence). The CDR3 DNA reads TGTGCCAGTAGTAGGGGACAACCGGGATACAATGAGCAGTTCTTC. This sequence encodes CASSRGQPGYNEQFF.

DNA of the CDR3: TGTGCCAGCACTCGATCGGACACCGGCGGTGAGCAGTTCTTC. Translated, it gives CASTRSDTGGEQFF. The chain links TRBV3-1 (or the pseudogene TRBV3-2) to TRBJ2-1, with D possibly matching TRBD1 (5 bases). The germline CDR1 and CDR2 sequences are LGHDT and YNNKEL (reference sequence). The V gene lost 7 bases and the J gene lost 9 bases, with 19 bases spanning the gap. This CDR3 comprises 14 residues.

The V gene is TRBV13, the J gene TRBJ2-7; 8 bases are shared with TRBD2. CDR1 is PRHDT, CDR2 FYEKMQ, per germline (reference sequence). This CDR3 is built from 14 residues. Trimming took 6 bases from V and 3 from J; bases not matched to a gene: 7. CDR3 nucleotides: TGTGCCAGCAGACTCGGGAGGGCCAACTACGAGCAGTACTTC. This codes for CASRLGRANYEQYF.